This T cell receptor (beta chain) comes out of a study of identical twins (dated by TCRdb to between 2015 and 2016). General notes on the study: The study deep-sequenced TCR alpha and beta repertoires from monozygotic twins, unrelated adults of various ages and cord blood to test whether fetal clonotypes persist. Replicate twin experiments were performed at different times using different library preparation protocols to rule out contamination.

General study outcomes and caveats: Zero-insertion analyses could be partly confounded by invariant T cells such as MAIT and iNKT, although diverse VJ usage argued against such confounding for most clonotypes. Excess twin sharing in beta out-of-frame sequences was weaker because fewer shared sequences lowered the signal-to-noise ratio. Conclusions relied on cross-sectional statistical analysis, since the same donors could not be followed over many years. Abundant cord blood beta clonotypes had fewer insertions, young adult naive repertoires showed a similar but weaker trend, and memory repertoires showed no such trend. Out-of-frame TCR alpha sequences shared between twins showed an excess of low generation-probability sequences compared with coincidental sharing between unrelated individuals. Out-of-frame TCR alpha sharing in monozygotic twins was systematically underestimated by recombination models, whereas sharing between unrelated individuals was in agreement with the recombination models.

Every donor was a healthy Caucasian. Three pairs of female monozygotic twins, all aged about 18 to 29 years, made up the twin cohort. Positive isolation kits from Invitrogen were used to isolate the CD4+ and CD8+ T cell populations. Note on this clonotype: Which antigen it targets is not known. There are no base qualities to consult, and no much larger clone falls within one base.

V has 5 bases trimmed and J has 1 base trimmed; junction bases matching no gene number 10. Inclusive of the bounding cysteine and phenylalanine, the CDR3 is 16 residues long. CDR3 DNA only is kept here, 48 bases in frame from base 1. The library relied on 5' RACE. The reads were generated on an Illumina HiSeq 2000. A universal primer binding site was added through template switching, and the final cDNA carried a unique molecular identifier so that TCR cDNA molecules could be counted accurately. Specific primers in the conserved constant-segment region were used to synthesize first-strand cDNA for the TCR alpha and beta chains. To control for contamination, every cDNA library carried two barcodes: a SMART-Mk sample barcode plus Illumina barcodes. TruSeq adapter sequences, together with Illumina sample barcodes, were added in two successive PCR steps. Sequencing of the TCR alpha and beta cDNA libraries was done on the Illumina HiSeq platform using custom primers. In the paper's pipeline: Unique molecular identifiers were extracted from raw reads with MiGEC, and CDR3 positions were determined with MiXCR. For each individual, recombination models were inferred using an EM algorithm with the repgenHMM and IGoR tools. The tcR package in R was used for shared clonotype analysis, with sharing normalized by the product of cloneset sizes. To study raw recombination without the effects of thymic and clonal selection, out-of-frame nonproductive sequences were analyzed. Clones were called with MiXCR by TCRdb after fastp trimmed the public reads at Q25, and only in-frame beta chains were retained. One record per CDR3 amino acid sequence lists the most common genes and DNA. Clone size and V and J calls follow TCRdb, not the original study. The sample includes roughly 190,000 distinct CDR3 sequences, with roughly 15% observed a single time. Of the sample, less than 45% falls within the top ten clones.

A further study also used this sample, focusing on T cells expressing NK-cell markers. The second publication reports: Under ten donors provided sorted CD3+CD56+NKG2C+, CD3+CD56+NKG2C- and CD3+CD56-NKG2C+ T-cell subsets, whose TCR beta-chain repertoires were profiled. Among the eight sequenced donors, seven were HCMV-seropositive and one was HCMV-seronegative. In several experiments an anti-gammadeltaTCR antibody was added to restrict sorting to alphabetaTCR-expressing T cells. In over 5 donors, the dominant CD3+CD56+NKG2C+ clonotypes were among the top 10 CD8+ clonotypes and accounted for about 1.0-7.5% of CD8+ T cells. Those dominant clonotypes were again the most abundant among CD3+CD56-NKG2C+ cells in a handful of donors, at about 25-60.1%. It remained unclear whether the expanded NKG2C-expressing T cell clones were specific for HCMV antigens. Randomly selected healthy volunteers, three men and five women, were used as the eight sequenced donors. A commercial ELISA kit detecting HCMV-specific IgG in serum was used to determine HCMV serostatus. MIGEC was used to demultiplex reads and group the reads by UMI, and MiTCR was used to assemble and quantify clonotypes. To remove erroneous sequences, TCR cDNA sequences were retained only when supported by two or more reads. The tcR package was used for downstream repertoire analysis, and clonotypes were matched across fractions by CDR3 nucleotide sequence plus V segment. VDJmatch was used to annotate antigen specificity against VDJdb, with one amino acid substitution in CDR3 allowed.

The sequence was collected from a woman under 30 in good health. The sample consisted of CD8+ T cells sorted from blood. The chain was built from TRBV12-3 or TRBV12-4 and TRBJ2-5; TRBD2 fits 7 bases in the junction. The CDR3 region has the sequence CASSARRGKAQETQYF. At the DNA level, the sequence is TGTGCCAGCAGTGCGAGGCGGGGGAAAGCCCAAGAGACCCAGTACTTC.